This T cell receptor (beta chain) was documented in a study of cytomegalovirus exposure and HLA in healthy donors. Whole-study results and caveats: Being productive about 87% or about 30% of the time was typical of most TCR beta V segments in an earlier analysis. Researchers reported that a few CMV-associated chains were confirmed in vitro as CMV antigen-specific.

Germline V gene data show CDR1 as MDHEN and CDR2 as SYDVKM. Trimming left V 4 bases short and J 3 bases short, with 25 bases between. CDR3 length equals 18 residues. The PCR contained 60 Vbeta and 13 Jbeta primers. Measured with immunoSEQ multiplex PCR; TCRdb has only the in-frame clones, and not every one. The data contain about 260,000 clones, about 66% of them seen just once; the ten biggest clones take up approximately 2.5%. Worth noting for this clone: Antigen specificity is unknown.

The sequencing input was PBMCs. This sequence joins TRBV28 and TRBJ2-7; the D gene is possibly TRBD1 (6 bases). This sequence was found in a female donor in good health and CMV-seronegative. The CDR3 bases are TGTGCCAGCAGTTACTTTTATTCATCAGGGACAACAGGCTACGAGCAGTACTTC. Protein product: CASSYFYSSGTTGYEQYF. Looking up the rest from reference TRBV28 and TRBJ2-7 gives the full variable domain: DVKVTQSSRYLVKRTGEKVFLECVQDMDHENMFWYRQDPGLGLRLIYFSYDVKMKEKGDIPEGYSVSREKKERFSLILESASTNQTSMYLCASSYFYSSGTTGYEQYFGPGTRLTVT.